The 8 T cell receptor beta chains reported below all come from one sample, sequenced in a study of vaccination and CD4 T cells after COVID-19. Indicated treatment: approximately 11-day PBMC culture with coronavirus spike peptide pools or control peptides (ViraFEST assay). The Oncomine TCR Beta short-read assay was what sequenced the DNA obtained from cultured CD4+ T cells. TCRdb independently ran MiXCR on the PCR reads; one entry per CDR3 protein. The table lists roughly 23,000 distinct CDR3 sequences, 40% to 50% of them singletons, with 19% in the top ten. What these receptors recognize is not known. This specimen was CD4+ T cells from blood, cultured in vitro, taken before SARS-CoV-2 vaccination. Receptor source: a human donor who received a COVID-19 vaccine.

This chain joins TRBV5-4 and TRBJ2-2; 10 bases align to TRBD2. With V trimmed by 4 bases and J by 3 bases, 6 bases remained unmatched. The CDR3 loop spans 16 amino acids. Germline CDR1 is SGHNT and CDR2 is YYREEE (reference sequence). CDR3 residues: CASSPGLAEDTGELFF. CDR3 in DNA: TGTGCCAGCAGCCCCGGACTAGCGGAAGACACCGGGGAGCTGTTTTTT.

J is TRBJ1-3 and V is TRBV15, with D unresolved. With 3 bases removed from V and 1 base from J, the gap between germline ends came to 4 bases. CDR1 is LNHNV and CDR2 is YYDKDF in the germline V gene (reference sequence). The CDR3 consists of 13 residues. The CDR3 nucleotides are TGTGCCACCAGCAGGTATTCTGGAAACACCATATATTTT. Its translation is CATSRYSGNTIYF. Looking up the rest from reference TRBV15 and TRBJ1-3 gives the full variable domain: DAMVIQNPRYQVTQFGKPVTLSCSQTLNHNVMYWYQQKSSQAPKLLFHYYDKDFNNEADTPDNFQSRRPNTSFCFLDIRSPGLGDTAMYLCATSRYSGNTIYFGEGSWLTVV.

The chain joins TRBV7-2 to TRBJ2-3, with D possibly being TRBD1 (5 bases). V was pared by 5 bases and J by 10 bases, with 19 bases between. The CDR3 contains 14 residues. Per the germline V gene, CDR1 is SGHTA and CDR2 is FQGNSA. CDR3 sequence (DNA): TGTGCCAGCAGCCGTCGAGATCAGGGATTGCCGCAGTATTTT. Translated: CASSRRDQGLPQYF.

V gene TRBV5-1 combines with J gene TRBJ1-1, with D unresolved. The V and J ends lost 0 bases and 1 base respectively, with 4 bases between them. This CDR3 is 13 amino acids long. Germline V gene lookup returns CDR1 SGHRS and CDR2 YFSETQ. The CDR3 sequence is CASSLGGNTEAFF. In DNA, the CDR3 is TGCGCCAGCAGCTTGGGAGGGAACACTGAAGCTTTCTTT.

The V gene is TRBV19, the J gene TRBJ1-2; TRBD1 aligns across 7 bases. CDR3 size: 13 residues. Germline CDR1 LNHDA, CDR2 SQIVND (reference sequence). V gave up 6 bases and J gave up 5 bases; unmatched junction bases: 6. CDR3 protein: CASRTGTVYGYTF. The CDR3 region has the DNA TGTGCCAGTAGAACGGGGACAGTATATGGCTACACCTTC.

V and J are TRBV11-3 and TRBJ2-3, with D maybe TRBD1 (6 bases). Trimming removed 0 bases at V and 4 bases at J, with 14 bases between. Looked up from germline, CDR1 is SGHNT and CDR2 is YENEEA. The CDR3 loop spans 16 amino acids. CDR3 DNA: TGTGCCAGCAGCTTAGATGGCCGAACAGGGTCAGATACGCAGTATTTT. It encodes CASSLDGRTGSDTQYF.

This clonotype was picked up a small number of times. This chain uses TRBV7-8 with TRBJ2-3, with 14 bases matching TRBD2. The CDR3 consists of 16 residues. Looked up from germline, CDR1 is SGHVS and CDR2 is FQNEAQ. The trim removed 5 bases at V and 2 bases at J, leaving 3 bases unmatched. The CDR3: CASSGLAGGVTDTQYF. CDR3 nucleotides: TGTGCCAGCAGCGGACTAGCGGGGGGCGTCACAGATACGCAGTATTTT. Full variable domain (outside the CDR3, taken from reference TRBV7-8 and TRBJ2-3): GAGVSQSPRYKVAKRGQDVALRCDPISGHVSLFWYQQALGQGPEFLTYFQNEAQLDKSGLPSDRFFAERPEGSVSTLKIQRTQQEDSAVYLCASSGLAGGVTDTQYFGPGTRLTVL.

The rearrangement uses TRBV6-1 and TRBJ1-2; D gene uncertain. Germline V lookup: CDR1 MNHNS, CDR2 SASEGT. CDR3 length equals 13 residues. Trimming removed 4 bases at V and 3 bases at J, with 9 bases between. The CDR3 coding sequence is TGTGCCAGCAGTGTGGAGGACGACTATGGCTACACCTTC. Protein product: CASSVEDDYGYTF.